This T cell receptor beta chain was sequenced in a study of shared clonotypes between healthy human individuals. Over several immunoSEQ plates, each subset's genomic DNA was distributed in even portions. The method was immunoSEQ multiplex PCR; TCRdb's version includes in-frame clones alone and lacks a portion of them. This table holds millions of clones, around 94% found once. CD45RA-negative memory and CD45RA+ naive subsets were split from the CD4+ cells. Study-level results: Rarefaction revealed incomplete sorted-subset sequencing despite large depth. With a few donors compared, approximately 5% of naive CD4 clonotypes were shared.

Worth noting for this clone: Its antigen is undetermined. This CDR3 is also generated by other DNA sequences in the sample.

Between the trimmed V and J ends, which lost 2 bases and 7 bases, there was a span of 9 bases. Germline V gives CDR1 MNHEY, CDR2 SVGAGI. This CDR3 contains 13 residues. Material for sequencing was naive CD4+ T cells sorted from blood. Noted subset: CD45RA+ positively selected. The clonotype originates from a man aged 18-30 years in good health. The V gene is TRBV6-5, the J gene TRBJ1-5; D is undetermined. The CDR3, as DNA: TGTGCCAGCAGTTACAAGGGTGGCCAGCCCCAGCATTTT. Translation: CASSYKGGQPQHF.